These T cell receptor beta chains were read from a single sample in a study of regulatory T cells in long-lasting Graves disease. TCRdb called the multiplex PCR reads again in MiXCR, with one record for every CDR3 protein. This table holds around 400,000 distinct CDR3 sequences, approximately 16% found once. This same sample was also taken into another study, of T cells in Graves' hyperthyroidism and ophthalmopathy.

The sample was peripheral blood mononuclear cells (PBMCs), taken at new diagnosis, from a patient treated with antithyroid drugs. The receptors were gathered from a woman in her 40s with Graves disease. The CDR3 runs from the conserved cysteine through the conserved F or W. A D gene is named only where the DNA matches it firmly. Some rows mark clone size as missing; the rest say once, few, many or name a class of expanded clone.

d_gene: TRBD1; j_gene: TRBJ2-1; abundance: many; v_gene: TRBV5-6; CDR3aa: CASSMGQGHNEQFF; CDR3nt: TGTGCCAGCAGCATGGGACAGGGTCACAATGAGCAGTTCTTC
d_gene: TRBD2; j_gene: TRBJ2-3; abundance: -; v_gene: TRBV13; CDR3aa: CASSSAGRGTDTQYF; CDR3nt: TGTGCCAGCAGCTCAGCGGGGCGCGGCACAGATACGCAGTATTTT
d_gene: -; j_gene: TRBJ1-4; abundance: many; v_gene: TRBV7-9; CDR3aa: CASSLNGGTNEKLFF; CDR3nt: TGTGCCAGCAGCTTAAATGGGGGGACTAATGAAAAACTGTTTTTT
d_gene: TRBD1; j_gene: TRBJ2-7; abundance: many; v_gene: TRBV19; CDR3aa: CASSSRRDRGGEQYF; CDR3nt: TGTGCCAGTAGTTCGCGCCGGGACAGGGGTGGCGAGCAGTACTTC
d_gene: -; j_gene: TRBJ1-4; abundance: many; v_gene: TRBV2; CDR3aa: CASHGDEKLFF; CDR3nt: TGTGCCAGCCACGGAGATGAAAAACTGTTTTTT
d_gene: -; j_gene: TRBJ2-3; abundance: many; v_gene: TRBV7-9; CDR3aa: CASSLLQGGNTDTQYF; CDR3nt: TGTGCCAGCAGCTTACTACAGGGAGGTAACACAGATACGCAGTATTTT
d_gene: -; j_gene: TRBJ2-3; abundance: -; v_gene: TRBV20-1; CDR3aa: CSAGTPDTSTDTQYF; CDR3nt: TGCAGTGCTGGAACACCGGACACTAGCACAGATACGCAGTATTTT
d_gene: TRBD1; j_gene: TRBJ1-1; abundance: many; v_gene: TRBV19; CDR3aa: CASSPRGTGDTEAFF; CDR3nt: TGTGCCAGTAGTCCTCGGGGGACAGGGGACACTGAAGCTTTCTTT
d_gene: -; j_gene: TRBJ1-1; abundance: many; v_gene: TRBV5-1; CDR3aa: CASSIRASGNTEAFF; CDR3nt: TGCGCCAGCAGCATCCGGGCCTCCGGGAACACTGAAGCTTTCTTT
d_gene: -; j_gene: TRBJ1-2; abundance: many; v_gene: TRBV9; CDR3aa: CASSGFRHSDVGYTF; CDR3nt: TGTGCCAGCAGCGGGTTCCGACACTCCGACGTTGGCTACACCTTC
d_gene: TRBD2; j_gene: TRBJ2-1; abundance: many; v_gene: TRBV28; CDR3aa: CASIPLAGYNEQFF; CDR3nt: TGTGCCAGCATTCCGCTAGCGGGTTACAATGAGCAGTTCTTC
d_gene: TRBD1; j_gene: TRBJ1-1; abundance: few; v_gene: TRBV4-1; CDR3aa: CASSPPARGRRLNTEAFF; CDR3nt: TGCGCCAGCAGTCCCCCGGCCAGGGGGCGCCGTCTTAACACTGAAGCTTTCTTT
d_gene: TRBD1; j_gene: TRBJ1-5; abundance: -; v_gene: TRBV6-1; CDR3aa: CASSRRDRGMSNQPQHF; CDR3nt: TGTGCCAGCAGCCGAAGGGACAGGGGTATGTCGAATCAGCCCCAGCATTTT
d_gene: -; j_gene: TRBJ2-5; abundance: many; v_gene: TRBV14; CDR3aa: CASSQGDGLTQYF; CDR3nt: TGTGCCAGCAGCCAAGGGGACGGCTTGACCCAGTACTTC
d_gene: -; j_gene: TRBJ2-1; abundance: -; v_gene: TRBV6-2/TRBV6-3; CDR3aa: CASRATRGNEQFF; CDR3nt: TGTGCCAGCAGGGCCACCAGGGGCAATGAGCAGTTCTTC
d_gene: TRBD2; j_gene: TRBJ2-2; abundance: -; v_gene: TRBV20-1; CDR3aa: CSARPPAGGGQSGELFF; CDR3nt: TGCAGTGCTAGACCCCCCGCGGGAGGGGGCCAAAGTGGGGAGCTGTTTTTT
d_gene: -; j_gene: TRBJ2-5; abundance: many; v_gene: TRBV7-9; CDR3aa: CASSSGNTRETQYF; CDR3nt: TGTGCCAGCAGCTCCGGAAATACGAGGGAGACCCAGTACTTC
d_gene: -; j_gene: TRBJ1-5; abundance: many; v_gene: TRBV28; CDR3aa: CASIPLAGSGSYSNQPQHF; CDR3nt: TGTGCCAGCATCCCTTTGGCCGGCTCAGGCTCCTATAGCAATCAGCCCCAGCATTTT
d_gene: -; j_gene: TRBJ1-4; abundance: few; v_gene: TRBV5-4; CDR3aa: CASSSPGMDDEKLFF; CDR3nt: TGTGCCAGCAGCTCACCGGGTATGGATGATGAAAAACTGTTTTTT
d_gene: -; j_gene: TRBJ1-1; abundance: -; v_gene: TRBV6-2/TRBV6-3; CDR3aa: CASIRPGLTPFEAFF; CDR3nt: TGTGCCAGCATACGCCCGGGACTTACGCCGTTTGAAGCTTTCTTT
d_gene: -; j_gene: TRBJ2-5; abundance: many; v_gene: TRBV20-1; CDR3aa: CSATTVDQETQYF; CDR3nt: TGCAGTGCTACGACAGTGGATCAAGAGACCCAGTACTTC
d_gene: TRBD1; j_gene: TRBJ2-7; abundance: many; v_gene: TRBV13; CDR3aa: CASSHGTGSYEQYF; CDR3nt: TGTGCCAGCAGTCACGGGACAGGTAGCTACGAGCAGTACTTC
d_gene: TRBD1; j_gene: TRBJ1-2; abundance: few; v_gene: TRBV5-5; CDR3aa: CASSFPGQGRIFIGYTF; CDR3nt: TGTGCCAGCAGCTTCCCGGGACAGGGACGAATCTTTATAGGCTACACCTTC
d_gene: -; j_gene: TRBJ1-6; abundance: -; v_gene: TRBV5-6; CDR3aa: CASSRGTTDYNSPLHF; CDR3nt: TGTGCCAGCAGCCGTGGGACGACAGACTATAATTCACCCCTCCACTTT
d_gene: -; j_gene: TRBJ2-3; abundance: many; v_gene: TRBV12-3/TRBV12-4; CDR3aa: CASSFGGTDTQYF; CDR3nt: TGTGCCAGCAGTTTTGGGGGAACAGATACGCAGTATTTT
d_gene: -; j_gene: TRBJ2-7; abundance: many; v_gene: TRBV12-3/TRBV12-4; CDR3aa: CASSFEGFYEQYF; CDR3nt: TGTGCCAGCAGTTTTGAGGGCTTCTACGAGCAGTACTTC
d_gene: TRBD2; j_gene: TRBJ2-1; abundance: few; v_gene: TRBV5-6; CDR3aa: CASSAGARGARNEQFF; CDR3nt: TGTGCCAGCAGCGCAGGTGCGCGGGGGGCAAGGAATGAGCAGTTCTTC
d_gene: TRBD2; j_gene: TRBJ2-3; abundance: few; v_gene: TRBV5-1; CDR3aa: CASSPTSGSGTDTQYF; CDR3nt: TGCGCCAGCAGCCCCACCAGCGGGAGTGGGACAGATACGCAGTATTTT
d_gene: -; j_gene: TRBJ1-3; abundance: few; v_gene: TRBV10-3; CDR3aa: CAISGGAQSSGNTIYF; CDR3nt: TGTGCCATCAGTGGGGGGGCCCAAAGCTCTGGAAACACCATATATTTT
d_gene: TRBD2; j_gene: TRBJ2-1; abundance: many; v_gene: TRBV3-1; CDR3aa: CASSQEGGLNEQFF; CDR3nt: TGTGCCAGCAGCCAAGAGGGAGGGTTGAATGAGCAGTTCTTC
d_gene: -; j_gene: TRBJ1-4; abundance: -; v_gene: TRBV18; CDR3aa: CASSPRGAEDEKLFF; CDR3nt: TGTGCCAGCTCACCAAGGGGGGCCGAGGATGAAAAACTGTTTTTT
d_gene: TRBD1; j_gene: TRBJ2-5; abundance: few; v_gene: TRBV5-1; CDR3aa: CASSGGQGGETQYF; CDR3nt: TGCGCCAGCAGCGGGGGACAGGGGGGAGAGACCCAGTACTTC
d_gene: TRBD2; j_gene: TRBJ2-3; abundance: many; v_gene: TRBV27; CDR3aa: CASSGLAIPPDTQYF; CDR3nt: TGTGCCAGCAGTGGACTAGCGATTCCCCCAGATACGCAGTATTTT
d_gene: TRBD1; j_gene: TRBJ2-3; abundance: -; v_gene: TRBV29-1; CDR3aa: CSAFRGQVTDTQYF; CDR3nt: TGCAGCGCCTTCAGGGGGCAGGTGACAGATACGCAGTATTTT
d_gene: -; j_gene: TRBJ1-2; abundance: many; v_gene: TRBV15; CDR3aa: CATSIGLGGSWSYTF; CDR3nt: TGTGCCACCAGCATAGGACTGGGGGGGTCGTGGAGCTACACCTTC
d_gene: -; j_gene: TRBJ2-1; abundance: few; v_gene: TRBV14; CDR3aa: CASSQEMAYEQFF; CDR3nt: TGTGCCAGCAGCCAAGAAATGGCGTATGAGCAGTTCTTC